Shown below are 22 T cell receptor beta chains from a single sample sequenced in a study of T cell responses to AZD1222 COVID-19 vaccine. Assay used: immunoSEQ multiplex PCR; TCRdb lists only in-frame clones, some missing. The data show some 150,000 clones, with approximately 94% seen just once and less than 2% held by the top ten. The input for sequencing was peripheral blood, taken on day 0 of AZD1222 vaccination. These receptors came from an adult in good health.

The J gene is TRBJ2-7, the V gene TRBV4-2; TRBD1 might be the D (5 bases). This CDR3 is built from 16 residues. Germline V gene data show CDR1 as LGHNA and CDR2 as YNFKEQ. V dropped 0 bases and J dropped 8 bases, with 20 bases sitting between them. Here the CDR3 DNA reads TGTGCCAGCAGCCAAGATTTGTCCAGGGTTGGGATCAAGCAGTACTTC. It is translated as CASSQDLSRVGIKQYF.

The chain has TRBV7-8 and TRBJ2-1; D possibly corresponds to TRBD1 (5 bases). Germline values: CDR1 SGHVS, CDR2 FQNEAQ. The CDR3 is 15 amino acids. V lost 5 bases, J lost 2 bases, and 13 bases lay in between. The CDR3 sequence: CASSPSQGTYNEQFF. As DNA, the CDR3 is TGTGCCAGCAGCCCCTCCCAGGGCACCTACAATGAGCAGTTCTTC.

CDR3 in amino acids: CASSESGQGFAYGYTF. The CDR3 nucleotides are TGTGCCAGCAGTGAATCTGGGCAGGGTTTTGCCTATGGCTACACCTTC. The chain links TRBV25-1 to TRBJ1-2; perhaps TRBD1 as D (5 bases). Germline loops: CDR1 MGHDK, CDR2 SYGVNS. The CDR3 length is 16 residues. V lost 1 base and J lost 4, with 16 bases in between.

This clone was observed once. The chain joins TRBV11-2 to TRBJ2-3, with a tentative D call TRBD1 (6 bases). Deletions cut 4 bases from V and 3 bases from J, with 14 bases between. CDR1 SGHAT and CDR2 FQNNGV come from the germline V gene. The CDR3 has 15 amino acids. This chain's CDR3 is CASSSTGSPTDTQYF. CDR3 nucleotides: TGTGCCAGCAGCTCTACAGGGAGTCCAACAGATACGCAGTATTTT. Using reference TRBV11-2 and TRBJ2-3 for the parts outside the CDR3, the full variable domain is EAGVAQSPRYKIIEKRQSVAFWCNPISGHATLYWYQQILGQGPKLLIQFQNNGVVDDSQLPKDRFSAERLKGVDSTLKIQPAKLEDSAVYLCASSSTGSPTDTQYFGPGTRLTVL.

The chain combines TRBV19 with TRBJ1-5, with a possible D match to TRBD1 (6 bases). This CDR3 region has 13 residues. Looked up from germline, CDR1 is LNHDA and CDR2 is SQIVND (reference sequence). V lost 3 bases and J 11 bases, leaving 14 bases between the germline ends. The CDR3 here is CASSMHRAGAQHF. The CDR3 DNA sequence: TGTGCCAGTAGTATGCACAGGGCTGGGGCCCAGCATTTT.

The chain uses TRBV7-8 and TRBJ2-7; 11 bases line up with TRBD1. The CDR3 extends over 15 amino acids. V was clipped by 5 bases and J by 3 bases; unmatched bases: 6. Germline V gives CDR1 SGHVS, CDR2 FQNEAQ. Here the CDR3 reads CASSPRDRGIYEQYF. The DNA for the CDR3 is TGTGCCAGCAGCCCCCGGGACAGGGGGATCTACGAGCAGTACTTC. The entire variable domain, with the rest obtained from reference TRBV7-8 and TRBJ2-7, is as follows: GAGVSQSPRYKVAKRGQDVALRCDPISGHVSLFWYQQALGQGPEFLTYFQNEAQLDKSGLPSDRFFAERPEGSVSTLKIQRTQQEDSAVYLCASSPRDRGIYEQYFGPGTRLTVT.

This clone was seen once. The chain joins TRBV11-2 to TRBJ2-7; D could derive from TRBD1 or TRBD2 (5 bases each). The CDR3 contains 14 residues. V was trimmed by 5 bases and J by 2 bases, leaving 13 bases between them. Germline V gives CDR1 SGHAT, CDR2 FQNNGV. The CDR3 is CASSLWDPPYEQYF. DNA for the CDR3: TGTGCCAGCAGCCTTTGGGACCCCCCCTACGAGCAGTACTTC.

The gene calls are TRBV6-5 and TRBJ2-5, with D uncertain. V shed 1 base and J shed 5 bases, with 14 bases lying between them. CDR1 and CDR2 (germline): MNHEY, SVGAGI. This CDR3 contains 15 residues. CDR3 loop: CASSYFRGNGETQYF. The DNA for the CDR3 is TGTGCCAGCAGTTACTTCCGAGGAAACGGGGAGACCCAGTACTTC.

This chain connects TRBV7-9 to TRBJ1-6, with D perhaps TRBD1 (5 bases). Germline V gene data show CDR1 as SEHNR and CDR2 as FQNEAQ (reference sequence). This CDR3 has 15 amino acids. Between the trimmed V and J ends, which lost 5 bases and 15 bases, there was a span of 23 bases. CDR3 loop: CASSPRPGQRLVLHF. CDR3 DNA: TGTGCCAGCAGCCCCAGACCGGGGCAGCGGTTGGTCCTCCACTTT.

V is TRBV12-3 or TRBV12-4 and J is TRBJ1-2; the D is unclear. V dropped 9 bases and J dropped 0 bases, with 8 bases sitting between them. This CDR3 comprises 12 residues. CDR3 sequence reads: CASAAANYGYTF. The CDR3 nucleotides are TGTGCCAGTGCGGCAGCTAACTATGGCTACACCTTC.

This chain joins TRBV28 and TRBJ2-3, with D uncertain. This CDR3 has 13 amino acids. Germline loops: CDR1 MDHEN, CDR2 SYDVKM. V shed 4 bases and J shed 6 bases, with 11 bases lying between them. The CDR3 DNA follows: TGTGCCAGCAGTTCCCATATGGGGGATACGCAGTATTTT. Residues: CASSSHMGDTQYF.

This clone was found once. CDR3 loop: CASSLAFNNEQFF. The CDR3 bases are TGCGCCAGCAGCTTGGCTTTTAACAATGAGCAGTTCTTC. This chain uses TRBV5-1 with TRBJ2-1; the D is unclear. Trimming cost V 0 bases and J 5 bases, with 6 bases left between them. The CDR3 runs to 13 residues. The germline V gene encodes CDR1 SGHRS and CDR2 YFSETQ.

The rearrangement joins TRBV6-4 to TRBJ2-3; the match to TRBD2 covers 7 bases. Germline trimming cut 5 bases from V and 1 base from J; bases unmatched to any gene: 6. The CDR3 spans 15 residues. Germline CDR1 MRHNA, CDR2 SNTAGT. Here the CDR3 DNA reads TGTGCCAGCAGTCCGGGAGGCGTAGGCACAGATACGCAGTATTTT. Its protein product is CASSPGGVGTDTQYF.

The rearrangement joins TRBV21-1 to TRBJ1-2; the table's D gene call, TRBD1, was not cross checked with the DNA. TRBV21-1 is marked as a pseudogene. This CDR3 is 17 amino acids long. CDR3 region: CASARNETPPGWCGYTF. The CDR3 DNA follows: TGTGCCAGCGCGCGCAACGAAACCCCTCCAGGGTGGTGTGGCTACACCTTC.

The chain carries TRBV7-9 and TRBJ1-1; no reliable D call. Trimming stripped 4 bases from V and 12 bases from J, with 18 bases between. Germline lookup yields CDR1 SEHNR and CDR2 FQNEAQ (reference sequence). The CDR3 length is 13 residues. The CDR3 nucleotides are TGTGCCAGCAGCTCCCCCACGGGAGGTAGATCTTTCTTT. It is translated as CASSSPTGGRSFF.

The chain joins TRBV6-5 to TRBJ2-2, with D unclear. CDR1 and CDR2 from the germline V gene are MNHEY and SVGAGI. The V end lost 7 bases, the J end lost 4 bases, and 13 bases lay between the germline ends. CDR3 size: 14 residues. The DNA for the CDR3 is TGTGCCAGCATGATCCAGGCGGCCACCGGGGAGCTGTTTTTT. Its translation is CASMIQAATGELFF.

The genes are TRBV2 and TRBJ1-2, with TRBD1 matching 8 bases. The CDR3 covers 13 residues. The V segment lost 6 bases and the J segment 4 bases; nucleotides outside the gene matches: 4. Looked up from germline, CDR1 is SNHLY and CDR2 is FYNNEI. CDR3 in amino acids: CASSVDRVYGYTF. In nucleotides, the CDR3 is TGTGCCAGCAGCGTGGACAGGGTCTATGGCTACACCTTC. Filled out from reference TRBV2 and TRBJ1-2, the complete variable domain reads EPEVTQTPSHQVTQMGQEVILRCVPISNHLYFYWYRQILGQKVEFLVSFYNNEISEKSEIFDDQFSVERPDGSNFTLKIRSTKLEDSAMYFCASSVDRVYGYTFGSGTRLTVV.

As concerns this clone: This same CDR3 is encoded by further DNA sequences in the sample. The J gene is TRBJ2-7, the V gene TRBV10-2; D might be TRBD2 (5 bases). This CDR3 contains 14 residues. V dropped 0 bases and J dropped 3 bases, with 9 bases sitting between them. CDR1 and CDR2 (germline): WSHSY, SAAADI. The CDR3 nucleotides are TGCGCCAGCAGTGAGTCGGGCCGGGGCTACGAGCAGTACTTC. It encodes CASSESGRGYEQYF.

Only a few counts were recorded for this clone. The V and J genes are TRBV3-1 (or the pseudogene TRBV3-2) and TRBJ1-6; D unresolved. This CDR3 is built from 17 residues. V lost 0 bases and J lost 2, with 11 bases in between. Looked up from germline, CDR1 is LGHDT and CDR2 is YNNKEL (reference sequence). CDR3 DNA sequence: TGTGCCAGCAGCCAAGATACGAGCGGGGCCTATAATTCACCCCTCCACTTT. Its translation is CASSQDTSGAYNSPLHF.

The V gene is TRBV6-5, the J gene TRBJ1-5, with 7 bases aligning to TRBD1. This CDR3 spans 13 amino acids. Germline CDR1 and CDR2: MNHEY and SVGAGI. V gave up 6 bases and J gave up 6 bases; unmatched junction bases: 5. This CDR3 reads CASSDRASQPQHF. For the CDR3, the DNA is TGTGCCAGCAGCGACAGGGCGAGTCAGCCCCAGCATTTT.

This clone was found once. The chain is built from TRBV11-2 and TRBJ1-6, with D unresolved. The CDR3 loop spans 12 amino acids. Germline V lookup: CDR1 SGHAT, CDR2 FQNNGV. V lost 2 bases and J lost 10, with 6 bases in between. The CDR3 loop is CASSLRQSPLHF. The DNA for the CDR3 is TGTGCCAGCAGCTTAAGGCAGTCACCCCTCCACTTT.

The V call is TRBV7-9, the J call TRBJ1-1; D remains ambiguous. Germline V gives CDR1 SEHNR, CDR2 FQNEAQ (reference sequence). The CDR3 sequence is 13 residues long. V was cut by 3 bases and J by 7 bases, with 12 bases left in between. The CDR3 loop reads CASSFMRDDEAFF. The CDR3 coding sequence is TGTGCCAGCAGCTTCATGAGGGATGATGAAGCTTTCTTT.